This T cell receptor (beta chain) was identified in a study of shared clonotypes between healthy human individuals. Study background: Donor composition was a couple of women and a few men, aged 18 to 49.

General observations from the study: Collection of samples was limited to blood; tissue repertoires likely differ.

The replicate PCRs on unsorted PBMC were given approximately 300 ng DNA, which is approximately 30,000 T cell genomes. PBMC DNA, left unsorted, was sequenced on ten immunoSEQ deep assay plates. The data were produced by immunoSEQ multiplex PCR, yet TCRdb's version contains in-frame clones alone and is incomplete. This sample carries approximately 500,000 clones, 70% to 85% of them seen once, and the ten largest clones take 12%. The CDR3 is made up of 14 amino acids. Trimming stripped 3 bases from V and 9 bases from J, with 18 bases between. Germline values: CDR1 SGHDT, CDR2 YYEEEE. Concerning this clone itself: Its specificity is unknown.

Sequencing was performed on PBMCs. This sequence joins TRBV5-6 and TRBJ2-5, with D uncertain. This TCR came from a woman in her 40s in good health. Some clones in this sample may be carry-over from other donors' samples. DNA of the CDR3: TGTGCCAGCAGCTACCCGGGCGCTACCCGGGCCCAGTACTTC. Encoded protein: CASSYPGATRAQYF.